A single T cell receptor (beta chain) is shown here with its context. Antigen: not known. This CDR3 fails to terminate in the conserved phenylalanine or tryptophan, so it likely reflects a read error. This entry comes from a study of T cell repertoires in cytomegalovirus infection. V trimming: 2 bases; J trimming: 5 bases; junction bases outside the gene matches: 8. The CDR3 has 15 residues. The V gene's germline CDR1 is SGHTA and CDR2 FQGNSA. TCRdb passed the reads through MiXCR, listing each CDR3 protein once. Of hundreds of thousands of distinct CDR3 sequences in the sample, around 35% were seen once.

The specimen comprised cultured PBMCs, sampled from culture after CMV antigen stimulation. This TCR was sampled from a human donor in good health (CMV status not recorded). Some clones in this sample may be carry-over from other donors' samples. This chain connects TRBV7-2 to TRBJ2-5; 7 bases map to TRBD2. CDR3 in DNA: TGTGCCAGCAGCTTATTCCGGGAGGCGGGGGAGACCCAGTACTAC. This codes for CASSLFREAGETQYY.